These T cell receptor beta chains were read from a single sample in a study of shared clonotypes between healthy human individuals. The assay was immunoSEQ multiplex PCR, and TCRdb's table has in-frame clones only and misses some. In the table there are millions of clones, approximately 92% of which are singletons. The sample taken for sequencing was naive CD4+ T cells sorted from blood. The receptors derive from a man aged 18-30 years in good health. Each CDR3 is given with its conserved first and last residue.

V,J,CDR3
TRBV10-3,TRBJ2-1,CAISELGGSEQFF
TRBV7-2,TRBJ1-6,CASKVTGANSPLHF
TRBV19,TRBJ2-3,CASSIWGQNTDTQYF
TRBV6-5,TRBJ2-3,CASSRDRGTDTQYF
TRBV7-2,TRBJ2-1,CASSPVVSYNEQFF
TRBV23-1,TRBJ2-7,CASTHRDRVSYEQYF
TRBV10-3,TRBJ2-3,CAISRSTDTQYF
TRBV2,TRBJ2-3,CASRDRGPTDTQYF
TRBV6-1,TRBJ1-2,CASIGGLTRYTF
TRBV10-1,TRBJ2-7,CASSSLRSGEQYF
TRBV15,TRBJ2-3,CATSRKGVAGGISTDTQYF
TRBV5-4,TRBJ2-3,CASSWNGDTQYF
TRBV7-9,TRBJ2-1,CASSLTSGSDEQFF
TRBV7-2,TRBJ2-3,CASSIGSGLGPAGNTQYF
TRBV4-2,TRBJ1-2,CASSQEREGLGGYTF
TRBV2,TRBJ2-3,CASSETSGVGTQYF
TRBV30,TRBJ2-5,CAWSAGLAGGAQYF
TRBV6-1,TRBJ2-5,CASSEGVQKETQYF
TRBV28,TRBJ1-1,CASSRYRGGLEAFF
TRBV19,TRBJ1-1,CASSIRPGTGRPNEAFF
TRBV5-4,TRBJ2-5,CASSFSAQRQETQYF
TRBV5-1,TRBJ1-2,CASSWGADTNYGYTF
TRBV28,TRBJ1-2,CASSLGQGAYGYTF
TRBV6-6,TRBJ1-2,CASSYSQDGYTF
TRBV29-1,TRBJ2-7,CSVARTYEQYF
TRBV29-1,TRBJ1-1,CSVGQGLNTEAFF
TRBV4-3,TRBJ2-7,CASSQDRSAYSGSIDEQYF
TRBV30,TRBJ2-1,CASNTAGTNYNGYWGSEQFF
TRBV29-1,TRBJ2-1,CSFKGTRSIQNEQFF
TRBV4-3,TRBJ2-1,CASSQSGVNEQFF
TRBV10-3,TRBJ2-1,CAISEGDRILNEQFF
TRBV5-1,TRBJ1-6,CASSLQGVERPLHF
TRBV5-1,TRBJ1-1,CASSFSGTANTEAFF
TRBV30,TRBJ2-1,CAWSSGLAPSSYNEQFF
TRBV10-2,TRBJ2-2,CASGGQNTGELFF
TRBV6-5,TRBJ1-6,CASSYGTGGGGSPLHF
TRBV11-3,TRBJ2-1,CASSLQVYNEQFF
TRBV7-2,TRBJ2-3,CASSLAGQGSADTQYF
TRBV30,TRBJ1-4,CAWSALGGQGTNEKLFF
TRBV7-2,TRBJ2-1,CASSTGLAGANEQFF
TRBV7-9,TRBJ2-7,CASSLALAGGQDEQYF
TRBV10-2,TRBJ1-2,CASSASRPRGGDGYTF
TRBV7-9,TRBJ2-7,CASSPAGSEQYF
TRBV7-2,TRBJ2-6,CASSLSYMGAAGANVLTF
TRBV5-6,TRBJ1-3,CASSRGLGDGNTIYF
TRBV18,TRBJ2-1,CASSPFFAEGNEQFF
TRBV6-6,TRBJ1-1,CASSYSSGAEAFF
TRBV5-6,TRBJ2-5,CASSLPVRASGETQYF
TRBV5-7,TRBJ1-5,CASRRGLPSNQPQHF
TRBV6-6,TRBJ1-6,CASGNSYNSPLHF
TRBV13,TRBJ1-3,CASSLGNMGLRGNTIYF
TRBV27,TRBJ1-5,CASSPMDRGQSQPQHF
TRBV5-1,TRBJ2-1,CASSHGSSYNEQFF
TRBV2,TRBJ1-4,CASSDAGWEKLFF
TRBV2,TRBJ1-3,CASSDNGNTIYF